These 9 T cell receptor beta chains share one sample of origin, sequenced in a study of cytomegalovirus exposure and HLA in healthy donors. The PCR contained 60 Vbeta and 13 Jbeta primers. Clones were sequenced by immunoSEQ multiplex PCR, and TCRdb holds only the in-frame ones, with some missing. The sample includes 200,000 to 250,000 clones, 82% of them seen just once. The sample consisted of PBMCs. Receptors originate from a woman aged 40-49 years in good health and CMV-seronegative.

The gene calls are TRBV7-3 and TRBJ2-5; 8 bases align to TRBD1. The CDR3 runs to 16 residues. With V trimmed by 5 bases and J by 1 base, 9 bases remained unmatched. Germline loops: CDR1 SGHTA, CDR2 FQGTGA. The CDR3 DNA follows: TGTGCCAGCAGCCAGGGGGCTAGTCCCCCCCAAGAGACCCAGTACTTC. Amino acid sequence: CASSQGASPPQETQYF.

The J gene is TRBJ1-2, the V gene TRBV14, with 8 bases aligning to TRBD1. Trimming removed 4 bases from V and 2 bases from J; junction bases left unmatched: 3. CDR3 length: 14 amino acids. CDR1 and CDR2 (germline): SGHDN, FVKESK. The CDR3 sequence: CASSPGQANYGYTF. The CDR3 DNA is TGTGCCAGCAGCCCGGGACAGGCAAACTATGGCTACACCTTC.

The chain combines TRBV28 with TRBJ1-6; 7 bases fit TRBD1. The V gene's germline CDR1 is MDHEN and CDR2 SYDVKM. The J segment lost 7 bases and the V segment lost 1 base, leaving 4 bases of the junction unmatched. The CDR3 loop spans 15 amino acids. The CDR3 nucleotides read TGTGCCAGCAGTTTATTCCCAGGGGGAAATTCACCCCTCCACTTT. Its translation is CASSLFPGGNSPLHF.

The V gene is TRBV7-2, the J gene TRBJ1-6; 9 bases align to TRBD1. The CDR3 spans 15 residues. With 1 base clipped from V and 10 bases from J, the junction kept 5 bases outside the gene matches. Germline V gene lookup returns CDR1 SGHTA and CDR2 FQGNSA. The CDR3 here is CASSLDGTGISPLHF. The CDR3 bases are TGTGCCAGCAGCTTAGATGGGACAGGGATCTCACCCCTCCACTTT.

This clone was detected only a few times. J is TRBJ2-3 and V is TRBV4-2, with TRBD2 matching 11 bases. The CDR3 runs 18 residues. From germline, CDR1 is LGHNA and CDR2 YNFKEQ. With V trimmed by 4 bases and J by 5 bases, 14 bases remained unmatched. The CDR3 nucleotides read TGTGCCAGCAGCCCCGTTCTCACTAGCGGGGGCCGGGGAGATACGCAGTATTTT. Its translation is CASSPVLTSGGRGDTQYF.

The chain has TRBV10-2 and TRBJ1-1; TRBD1 agrees at 7 bases. CDR1 and CDR2 (germline): WSHSY, SAAADI. V was pared by 4 bases and J by 4 bases, with 3 bases of the junction left unmatched. This CDR3 is built from 13 residues. CDR3: CASSASGGTEAFF. The CDR3 nucleotides are TGCGCCAGCAGTGCCTCAGGGGGCACTGAAGCTTTCTTT.

The V gene is TRBV4-3, the J gene TRBJ2-1; tentatively, D is TRBD1 (6 bases). This CDR3 is 12 amino acids long. The V gene's germline CDR1 is LGHNA and CDR2 YSLEER. V lost 3 bases, J lost 9 bases, and 9 bases lay in between. The CDR3 protein is CASSQGAGEQFF. For the CDR3, the DNA is TGCGCCAGCAGCCAGGGGGCCGGTGAGCAGTTCTTC.

The chain links TRBV6-5 to TRBJ2-3; no definite D call. CDR1 is MNHEY and CDR2 is SVGAGI in the germline V gene. V dropped 2 bases and J dropped 6 bases, with 6 bases sitting between them. This CDR3 contains 12 residues. CDR3: CASSYNQDTQYF. For the CDR3, the DNA is TGTGCCAGCAGTTACAACCAGGATACGCAGTATTTT.

This rearrangement joins TRBV11-3 to TRBJ2-3; TRBD2 matches 10 bases. V was pared by 3 bases and J by 4 bases, with 7 bases of the junction left unmatched. CDR1 and CDR2 from the germline V gene are SGHNT and YENEEA. The CDR3 runs 16 residues. The CDR3 protein is CASSFMSGGGPDTQYF. The CDR3, as DNA: TGTGCCAGCAGCTTTATGAGCGGGGGGGGGCCAGATACGCAGTATTTT.